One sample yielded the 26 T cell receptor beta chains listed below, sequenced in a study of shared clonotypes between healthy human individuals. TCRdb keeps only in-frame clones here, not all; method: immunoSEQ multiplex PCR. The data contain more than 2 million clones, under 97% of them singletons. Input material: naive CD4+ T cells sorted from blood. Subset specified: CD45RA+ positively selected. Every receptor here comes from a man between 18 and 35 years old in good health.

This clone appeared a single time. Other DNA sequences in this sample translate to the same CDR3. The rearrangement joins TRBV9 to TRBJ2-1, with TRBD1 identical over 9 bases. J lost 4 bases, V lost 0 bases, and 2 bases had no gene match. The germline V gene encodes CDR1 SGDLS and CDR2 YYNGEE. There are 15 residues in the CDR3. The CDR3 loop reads CASSVGQGVYNEQFF. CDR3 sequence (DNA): TGTGCCAGCAGCGTAGGACAGGGGGTTTACAATGAGCAGTTCTTC.

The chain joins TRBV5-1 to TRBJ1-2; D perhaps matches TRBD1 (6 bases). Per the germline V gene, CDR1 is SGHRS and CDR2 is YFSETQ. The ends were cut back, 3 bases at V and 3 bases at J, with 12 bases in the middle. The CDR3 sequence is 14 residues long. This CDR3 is CASSSGGADYGYTF. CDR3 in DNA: TGCGCCAGCAGCTCCGGGGGGGCAGACTATGGCTACACCTTC. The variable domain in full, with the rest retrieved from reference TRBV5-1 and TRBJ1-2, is KAGVTQTPRYLIKTRGQQVTLSCSPISGHRSVSWYQQTPGQGLQFLFEYFSETQRNKGNFPGRFSGRQFSNSRSEMNVSTLELGDSALYLCASSSGGADYGYTFGSGTRLTVV.

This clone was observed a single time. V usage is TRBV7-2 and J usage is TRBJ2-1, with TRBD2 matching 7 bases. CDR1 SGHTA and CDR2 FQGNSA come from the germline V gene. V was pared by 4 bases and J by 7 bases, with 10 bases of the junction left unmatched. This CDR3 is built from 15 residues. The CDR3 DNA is TGTGCCAGCAGCTCCTCTGGGGAGGGGTCGAATGAGCAGTTCTTC. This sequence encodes CASSSSGEGSNEQFF.

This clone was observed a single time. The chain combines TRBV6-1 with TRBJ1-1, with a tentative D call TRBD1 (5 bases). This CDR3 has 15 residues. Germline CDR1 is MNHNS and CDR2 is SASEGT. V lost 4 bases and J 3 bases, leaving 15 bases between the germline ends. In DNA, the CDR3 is TGTGCCAGCAGTGGGGGAGGGCTAGGGGACACTGAAGCTTTCTTT. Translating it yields CASSGGGLGDTEAFF.

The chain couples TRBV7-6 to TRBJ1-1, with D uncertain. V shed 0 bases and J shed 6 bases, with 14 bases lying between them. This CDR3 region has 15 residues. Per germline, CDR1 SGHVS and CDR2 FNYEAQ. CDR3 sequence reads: CASSLAPRVNAEAFF. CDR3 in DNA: TGTGCCAGCAGCTTAGCTCCGAGGGTTAACGCTGAAGCTTTCTTT.

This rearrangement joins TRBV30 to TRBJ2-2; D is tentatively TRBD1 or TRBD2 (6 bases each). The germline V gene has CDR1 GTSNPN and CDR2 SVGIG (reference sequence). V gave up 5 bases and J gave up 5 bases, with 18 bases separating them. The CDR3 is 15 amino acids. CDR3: CAWGGGGMGTGELFF. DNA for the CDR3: TGTGCCTGGGGAGGAGGGGGAATGGGAACCGGGGAGCTGTTTTTT.

The CDR3 nucleotides are TGCAGCGTTGAAGATTCGTCCGGGGGACAGGGTACGGGAGATACGCAGTATTTT. Translated: CSVEDSSGGQGTGDTQYF. The rearrangement joins TRBV29-1 to TRBJ2-3; TRBD1 matches 9 bases. V trimming: 0 bases; J trimming: 5 bases; junction bases outside the gene matches: 15. The CDR3 is 18 amino acids. Per the germline V gene, CDR1 is SQVTM and CDR2 is ANQGSEA.

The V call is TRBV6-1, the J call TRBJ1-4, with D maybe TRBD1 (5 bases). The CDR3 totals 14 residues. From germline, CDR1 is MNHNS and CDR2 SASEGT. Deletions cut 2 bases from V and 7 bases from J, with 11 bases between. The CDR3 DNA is TGTGCCAGCAGTGAACAGGGCATGGGTGAAAAACTGTTTTTT. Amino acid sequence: CASSEQGMGEKLFF.

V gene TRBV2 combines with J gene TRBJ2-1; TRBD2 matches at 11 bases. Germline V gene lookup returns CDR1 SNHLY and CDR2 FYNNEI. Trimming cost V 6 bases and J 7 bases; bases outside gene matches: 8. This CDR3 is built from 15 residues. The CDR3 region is CASRPGTSGANEQFF. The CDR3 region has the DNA TGTGCCAGCAGGCCCGGGACTAGCGGAGCAAATGAGCAGTTCTTC.

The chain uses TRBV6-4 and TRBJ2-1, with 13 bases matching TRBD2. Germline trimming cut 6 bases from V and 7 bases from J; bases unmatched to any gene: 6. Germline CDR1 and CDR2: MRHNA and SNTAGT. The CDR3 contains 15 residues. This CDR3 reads CASRAGLAGPNEQFF. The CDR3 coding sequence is TGTGCCAGCAGAGCGGGACTAGCGGGACCGAATGAGCAGTTCTTC.

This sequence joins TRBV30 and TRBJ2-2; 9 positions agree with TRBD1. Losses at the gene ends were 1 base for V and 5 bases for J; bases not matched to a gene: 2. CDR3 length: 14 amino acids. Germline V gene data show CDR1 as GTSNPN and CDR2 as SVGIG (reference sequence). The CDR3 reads CAWSDRGRTGELFF. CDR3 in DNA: TGTGCCTGGAGTGACAGGGGGCGAACCGGGGAGCTGTTTTTT. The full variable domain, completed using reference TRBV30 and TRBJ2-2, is SQTIHQWPATLVQPVGSPLSLECTVEGTSNPNLYWYRQAAGRGLQLLFYSVGIGQISSEVPQNLSASRPQDRQFILSSKKLLLSDSGFYLCAWSDRGRTGELFFGEGSRLTVL.

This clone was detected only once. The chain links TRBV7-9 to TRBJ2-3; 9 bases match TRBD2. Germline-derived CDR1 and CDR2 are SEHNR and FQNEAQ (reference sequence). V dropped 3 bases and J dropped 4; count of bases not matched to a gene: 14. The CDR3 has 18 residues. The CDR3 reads CASSFDDRREGPSDTQYF. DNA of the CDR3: TGTGCCAGCAGCTTCGATGACCGGCGGGAGGGCCCCTCAGATACGCAGTATTTT.

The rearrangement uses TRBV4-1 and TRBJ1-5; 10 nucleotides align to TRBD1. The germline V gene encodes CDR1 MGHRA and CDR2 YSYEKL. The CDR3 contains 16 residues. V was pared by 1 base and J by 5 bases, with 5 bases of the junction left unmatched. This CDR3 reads CASSQGGDRGYQPQHF. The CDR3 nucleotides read TGCGCCAGCAGCCAAGGGGGGGACAGGGGTTATCAGCCCCAGCATTTT.

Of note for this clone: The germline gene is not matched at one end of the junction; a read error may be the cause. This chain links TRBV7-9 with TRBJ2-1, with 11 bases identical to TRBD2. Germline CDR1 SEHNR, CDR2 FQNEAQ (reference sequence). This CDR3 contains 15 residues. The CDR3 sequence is CASRLAGGAYNEQFF. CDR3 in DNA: TGTGCCAGCAGATTAGCGGGAGGGGCCTACAATGAGCAGTTCTTC.

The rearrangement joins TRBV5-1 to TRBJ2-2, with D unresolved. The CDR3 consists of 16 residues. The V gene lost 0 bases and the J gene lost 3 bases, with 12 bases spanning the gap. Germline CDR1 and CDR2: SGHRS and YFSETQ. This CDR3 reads CASSLEARSDTGELFF. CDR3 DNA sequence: TGCGCCAGCAGCTTGGAGGCTAGGTCGGACACCGGGGAGCTGTTTTTT.

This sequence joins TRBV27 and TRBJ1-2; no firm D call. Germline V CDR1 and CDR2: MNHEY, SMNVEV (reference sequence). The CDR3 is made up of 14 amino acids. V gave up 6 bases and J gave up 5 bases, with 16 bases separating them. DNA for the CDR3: TGTGCCAGCAGCCACCCGGGCAGCCCTTATGGCTACACCTTC. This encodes CASSHPGSPYGYTF.

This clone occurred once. The CDR3 region has the DNA TGTGCCAGCTCACCAACGGGCCCGAAGATAACTGAAGCTTTCTTT. Its translation: CASSPTGPKITEAFF. The chain uses TRBV18 and TRBJ1-1; the D is unclear. The CDR3 runs to 15 residues. Germline V gene lookup returns CDR1 KGHSH and CDR2 LQKENI. V lost 2 bases to trimming and J lost 5 bases, with 15 bases between them. The full variable domain, its missing parts supplied by reference TRBV18 and TRBJ1-1, is NAGVMQNPRHLVRRRGQEARLRCSPMKGHSHVYWYRQLPEEGLKFMVYLQKENIIDESGMPKERFSAEFPKEGPSILRIQQVVRGDSAAYFCASSPTGPKITEAFFGQGTRLTVV.

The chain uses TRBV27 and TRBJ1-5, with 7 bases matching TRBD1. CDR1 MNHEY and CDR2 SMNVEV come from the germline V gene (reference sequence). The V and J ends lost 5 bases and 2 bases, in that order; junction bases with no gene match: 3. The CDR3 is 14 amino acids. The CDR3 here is CASSQDRGNQPQHF. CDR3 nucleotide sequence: TGTGCCAGCAGTCAAGACAGGGGCAATCAGCCCCAGCATTTT.

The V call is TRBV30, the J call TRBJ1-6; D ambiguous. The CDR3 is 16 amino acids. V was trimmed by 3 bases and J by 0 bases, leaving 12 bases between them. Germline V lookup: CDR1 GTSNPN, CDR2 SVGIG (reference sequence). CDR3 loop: CAWRDRFRSYNSPLHF. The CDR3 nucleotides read TGTGCCTGGAGGGACCGCTTTCGCTCCTATAATTCACCCCTCCACTTT.

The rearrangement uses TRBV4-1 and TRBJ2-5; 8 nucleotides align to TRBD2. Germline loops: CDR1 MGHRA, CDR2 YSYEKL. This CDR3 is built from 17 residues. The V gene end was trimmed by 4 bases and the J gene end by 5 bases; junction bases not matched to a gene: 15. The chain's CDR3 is CASSPNAASGSRETQYF. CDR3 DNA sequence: TGCGCCAGCAGCCCAAACGCAGCCAGCGGGAGTCGGGAGACCCAGTACTTC.

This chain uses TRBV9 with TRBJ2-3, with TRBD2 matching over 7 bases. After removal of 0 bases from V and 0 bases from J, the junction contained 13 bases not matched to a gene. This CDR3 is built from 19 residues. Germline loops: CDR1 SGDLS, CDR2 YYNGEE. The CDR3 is CASSVGVGKREGSTDTQYF. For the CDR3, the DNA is TGTGCCAGCAGCGTAGGGGTTGGAAAGCGGGAAGGCAGCACAGATACGCAGTATTTT. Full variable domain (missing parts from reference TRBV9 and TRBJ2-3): DSGVTQTPKHLITATGQRVTLRCSPRSGDLSVYWYQQSLDQGLQFLIQYYNGEERAKGNILERFSAQQFPDLHSELNLSSLELGDSALYFCASSVGVGKREGSTDTQYFGPGTRLTVL.

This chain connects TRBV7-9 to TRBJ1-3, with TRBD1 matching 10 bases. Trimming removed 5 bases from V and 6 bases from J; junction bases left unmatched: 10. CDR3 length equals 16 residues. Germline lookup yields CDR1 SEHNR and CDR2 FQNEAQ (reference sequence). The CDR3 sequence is CASSPTGGKLENTIYF. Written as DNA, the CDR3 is TGTGCCAGCAGCCCGACAGGGGGCAAACTGGAAAACACCATATATTTT. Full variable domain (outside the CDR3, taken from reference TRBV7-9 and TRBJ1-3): DTGVSQNPRHKITKRGQNVTFRCDPISEHNRLYWYRQTLGQGPEFLTYFQNEAQLEKSRLLSDRFSAERPKGSFSTLEIQRTEQGDSAMYLCASSPTGGKLENTIYFGEGSWLTVV.

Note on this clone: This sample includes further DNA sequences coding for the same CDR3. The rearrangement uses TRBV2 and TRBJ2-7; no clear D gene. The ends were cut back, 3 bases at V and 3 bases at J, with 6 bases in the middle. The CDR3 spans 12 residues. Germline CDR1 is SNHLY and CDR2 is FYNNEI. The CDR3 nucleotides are TGTGCCAGCAGTGACAGCAGCTACGAGCAGTACTTC. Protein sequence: CASSDSSYEQYF.

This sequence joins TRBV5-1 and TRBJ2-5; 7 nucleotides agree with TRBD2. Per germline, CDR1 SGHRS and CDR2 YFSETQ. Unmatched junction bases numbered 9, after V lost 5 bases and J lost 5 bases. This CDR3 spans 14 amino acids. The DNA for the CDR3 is TGCGCCAGCAGTCGGTCAAGCGGGGACGAGACCCAGTACTTC. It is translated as CASSRSSGDETQYF.

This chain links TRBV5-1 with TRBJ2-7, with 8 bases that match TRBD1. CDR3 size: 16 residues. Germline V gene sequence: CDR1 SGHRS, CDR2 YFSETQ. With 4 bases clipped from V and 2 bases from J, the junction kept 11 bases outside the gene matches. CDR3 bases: TGCGCCAGCAGCCCTCCTGGGACAGGCCCAACCTACGAGCAGTACTTC. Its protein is CASSPPGTGPTYEQYF.

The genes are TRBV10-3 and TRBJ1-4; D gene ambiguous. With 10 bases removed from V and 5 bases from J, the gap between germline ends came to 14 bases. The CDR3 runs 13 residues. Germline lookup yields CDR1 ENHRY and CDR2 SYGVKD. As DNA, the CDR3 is TGTGCCACTCTGGCCCGTCAGAATGAAAAACTGTTTTTT. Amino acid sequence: CATLARQNEKLFF.